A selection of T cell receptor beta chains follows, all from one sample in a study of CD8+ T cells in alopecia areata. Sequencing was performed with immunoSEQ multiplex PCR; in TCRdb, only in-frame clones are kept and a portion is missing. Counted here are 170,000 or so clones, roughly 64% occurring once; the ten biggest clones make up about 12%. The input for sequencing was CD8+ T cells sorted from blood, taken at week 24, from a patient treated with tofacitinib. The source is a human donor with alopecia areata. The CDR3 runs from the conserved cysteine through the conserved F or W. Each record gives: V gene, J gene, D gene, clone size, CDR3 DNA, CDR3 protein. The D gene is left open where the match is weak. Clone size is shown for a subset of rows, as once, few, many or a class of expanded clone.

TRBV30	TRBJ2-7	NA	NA	TGTGCCTGGACCCCCAGGGGCAGATCCTACGAGCAGTACTTC	CAWTPRGRSYEQYF
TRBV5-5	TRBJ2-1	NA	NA	TGTGCCAGCAGTCCTAGAGCTTACAATGAGCAGTTCTTC	CASSPRAYNEQFF
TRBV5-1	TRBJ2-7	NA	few	TGCGCCAGCAGCTTCGGAGAGCATAACTACGAGCAGTACTTC	CASSFGEHNYEQYF
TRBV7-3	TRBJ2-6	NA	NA	TGTGCCAGCAGCTTAACCCAGGGGGGGCCAGGGGCCAACGTCCTGACTTTC	CASSLTQGGPGANVLTF
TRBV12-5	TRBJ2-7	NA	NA	TGTGCTAGTGGCCCGGACGGACCCTCTTCCGAGCAGTACTTC	CASGPDGPSSEQYF
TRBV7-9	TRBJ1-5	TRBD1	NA	TGTGCCAGCAGCTTAAGTGGGACAGGGATGAATTTT	CASSLSGTGMNF
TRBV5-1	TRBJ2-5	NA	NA	TGCGCCAGCAGCTCGGACAGCAAAGAGACCCAGTACTTC	CASSSDSKETQYF
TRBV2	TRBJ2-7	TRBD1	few	TGTGCCAGCACCGGTTTGCAGGGGGCTTCGAGGGAGCAGTACTTC	CASTGLQGASREQYF
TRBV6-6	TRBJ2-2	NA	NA	TGTGCCAGCACCTTCTCGGAGGTCACCGGGGAGCTGTTTTTT	CASTFSEVTGELFF
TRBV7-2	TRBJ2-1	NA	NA	TGTGCCAGCACCGTGTGGGATTACAATGAGCAGTTCTTC	CASTVWDYNEQFF
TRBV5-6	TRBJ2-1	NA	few	TGTGCCAGCAGCTTCGGACGTAGCTCCTACAATGAGCAGTTCTTC	CASSFGRSSYNEQFF
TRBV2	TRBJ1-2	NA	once	TGTACCAGCAGTGAAAGTATATCTCTGGACTATGGCTACACCTTC	CTSSESISLDYGYTF
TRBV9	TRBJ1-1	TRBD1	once	TGTGCCAGCAGCGTACTGACAGGGACGAACACTGAAGCTTTCTTT	CASSVLTGTNTEAFF
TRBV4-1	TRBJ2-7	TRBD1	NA	TGCGCCAGCAGCCACGACAGGGCCTACGAGCAGTACTTC	CASSHDRAYEQYF
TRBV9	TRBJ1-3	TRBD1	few	TGTGCCAGCAGCGACTGGACAGGTGATGGAAACACCATATATTTT	CASSDWTGDGNTIYF
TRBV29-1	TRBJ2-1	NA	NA	TGCAGCGTCGCCAGCTTTAACAATGAGCAGTTCTTC	CSVASFNNEQFF
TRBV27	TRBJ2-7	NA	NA	TGTGCCAGCAGTTCCCCGACAGGTCCCTGGGGCTACGAGCAGTACTTC	CASSSPTGPWGYEQYF
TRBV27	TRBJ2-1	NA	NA	TGTGCCAGCACCACCCCCGGACAGAGCTCCTACAATGAGCAGTTCTTC	CASTTPGQSSYNEQFF
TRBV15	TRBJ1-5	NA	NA	TGTGCCGCCGGGGCAGGGGCAAATCAGCCCCAGCATTTT	CAAGAGANQPQHF
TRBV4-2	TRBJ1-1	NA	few	TGTGCCAGCAGCCGCAGGGTTCCAACTGAAGCTTTCTTT	CASSRRVPTEAFF
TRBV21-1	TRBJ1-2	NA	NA	TGTGCCAGCTTTGGACCCAGCTATGGCTACACCTTC	CASFGPSYGYTF
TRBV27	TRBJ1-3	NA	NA	TGTGCCAGCAGTTTAGGTGGTCCTGGAAACACCATATATTTT	CASSLGGPGNTIYF
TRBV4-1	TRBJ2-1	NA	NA	TGCGCCAGCAGCCAAGATCAAGCGGAGCAGTTCTTC	CASSQDQAEQFF
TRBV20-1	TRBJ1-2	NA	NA	TGCAGTGCTAGGCGGCGTTATGGCTACACCTTC	CSARRRYGYTF
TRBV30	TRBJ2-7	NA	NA	TGTGCCTGGAGGGTAGGGTCGTCCTACGAGCAGTACTTC	CAWRVGSSYEQYF
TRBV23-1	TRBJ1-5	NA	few	TGCGCCAGCCCCCCACTGTGGGCAGGGTGCGATCAGCCCCAGCATTTT	CASPPLWAGCDQPQHF
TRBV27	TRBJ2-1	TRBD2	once	TGTGCCAGCAGTTTCCCAGCTAGCGGGGGGCCAGCCTACAATGAGCAGTTCTTC	CASSFPASGGPAYNEQFF
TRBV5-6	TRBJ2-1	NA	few	TGTGCCAGCAGGGAGGGGTCCTACAATGAGCAGTTCTTC	CASREGSYNEQFF
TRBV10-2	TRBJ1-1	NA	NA	TGCGCCAGCAGTGAGTTGGGGAACACTGAAGCTTTCTTT	CASSELGNTEAFF
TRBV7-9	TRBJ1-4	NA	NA	TGTGCCAGCACCCGACAGACTAATGAAAAACTGTTTTTT	CASTRQTNEKLFF
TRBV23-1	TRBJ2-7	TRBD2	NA	TGCGCCAGCAGGCCTAGCGGGGACTCCTACGAGCAGTACTTC	CASRPSGDSYEQYF
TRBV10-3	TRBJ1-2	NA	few	TGTGCCATCAGTGAGTCGGGGGGGAACTATGGCTACACCTTC	CAISESGGNYGYTF
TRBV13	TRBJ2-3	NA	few	TGTGCCAGCACCTTCATGGTAGCCCCAGATACGCAGTATTTT	CASTFMVAPDTQYF